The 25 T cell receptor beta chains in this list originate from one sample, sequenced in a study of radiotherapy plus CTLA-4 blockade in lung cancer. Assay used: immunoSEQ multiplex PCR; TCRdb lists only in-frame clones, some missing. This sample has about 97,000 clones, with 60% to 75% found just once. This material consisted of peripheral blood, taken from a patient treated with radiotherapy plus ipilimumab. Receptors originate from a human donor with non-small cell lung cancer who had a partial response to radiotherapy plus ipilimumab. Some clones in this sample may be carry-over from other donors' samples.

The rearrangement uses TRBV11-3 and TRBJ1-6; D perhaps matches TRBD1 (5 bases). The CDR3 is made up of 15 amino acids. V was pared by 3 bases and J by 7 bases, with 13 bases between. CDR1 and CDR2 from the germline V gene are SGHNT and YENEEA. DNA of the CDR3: TGTGCCAGCAGCTTCGGGCGACAGTTAAATTCACCCCTCCACTTT. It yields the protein CASSFGRQLNSPLHF.

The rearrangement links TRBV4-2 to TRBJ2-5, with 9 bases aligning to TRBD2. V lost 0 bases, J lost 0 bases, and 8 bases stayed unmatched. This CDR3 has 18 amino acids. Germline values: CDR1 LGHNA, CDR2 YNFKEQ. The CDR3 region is CASSQDPFQRGDQETQYF. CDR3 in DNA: TGTGCCAGCAGCCAAGATCCGTTCCAGCGGGGGGACCAAGAGACCCAGTACTTC.

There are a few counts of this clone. This CDR3 is CASSLATSGNEQFF. CDR3 in DNA: TGCGCCAGCAGCTTGGCGACTAGCGGCAATGAGCAGTTCTTC. The V and J genes are TRBV5-1 and TRBJ2-1, with 9 bases that match TRBD2. Unmatched junction bases numbered 1, after V lost 0 bases and J lost 6 bases. CDR3 size: 14 residues. The germline gives CDR1 SGHRS, CDR2 YFSETQ.

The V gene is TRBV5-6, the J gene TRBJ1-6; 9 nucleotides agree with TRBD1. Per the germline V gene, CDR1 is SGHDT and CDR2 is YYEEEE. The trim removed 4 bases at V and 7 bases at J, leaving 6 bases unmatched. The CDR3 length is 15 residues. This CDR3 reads CASSRSTGGNSPLHF. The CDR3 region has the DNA TGTGCCAGCAGCCGTTCGACAGGGGGAAATTCACCCCTCCACTTT.

CDR3 protein: CASSGPTTGGGTEAFF. CDR3 nucleotides: TGTGCCAGCAGCGGGCCGACGACAGGGGGAGGCACTGAAGCTTTCTTT. The gene calls are TRBV9 and TRBJ1-1, with 9 positions matching TRBD1. The J segment lost 4 bases and the V segment lost 3 bases, leaving 10 bases of the junction unmatched. The CDR3 loop spans 16 amino acids. Germline V CDR1 and CDR2: SGDLS, YYNGEE.

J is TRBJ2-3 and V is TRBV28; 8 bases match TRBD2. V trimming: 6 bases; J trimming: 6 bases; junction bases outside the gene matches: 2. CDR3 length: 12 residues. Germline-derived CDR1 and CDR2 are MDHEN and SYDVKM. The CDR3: CASRRLADTQYF. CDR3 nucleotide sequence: TGTGCCAGCAGGCGACTAGCGGATACGCAGTATTTT.

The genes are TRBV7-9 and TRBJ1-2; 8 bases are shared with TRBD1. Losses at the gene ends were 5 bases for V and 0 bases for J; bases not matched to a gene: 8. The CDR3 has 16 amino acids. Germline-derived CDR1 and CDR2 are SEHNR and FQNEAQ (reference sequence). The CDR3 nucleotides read TGTGCCAGCAGCCGGTCAGGGGGCATCTCTAACTATGGCTACACCTTC. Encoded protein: CASSRSGGISNYGYTF.

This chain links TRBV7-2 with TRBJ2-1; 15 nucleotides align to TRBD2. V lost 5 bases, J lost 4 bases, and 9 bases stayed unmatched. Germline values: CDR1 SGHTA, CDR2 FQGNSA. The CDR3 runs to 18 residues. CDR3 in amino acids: CASSRRGTSGGRYNEQFF. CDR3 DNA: TGTGCCAGCAGCCGAAGAGGGACTAGCGGGGGGAGATACAATGAGCAGTTCTTC.

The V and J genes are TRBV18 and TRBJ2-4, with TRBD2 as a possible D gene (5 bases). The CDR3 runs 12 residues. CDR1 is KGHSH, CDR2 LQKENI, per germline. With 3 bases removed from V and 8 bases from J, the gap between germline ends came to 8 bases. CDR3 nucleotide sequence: TGTGCCAGCTCACCCGCGAGGGACATTCAGTACTTC. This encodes CASSPARDIQYF.

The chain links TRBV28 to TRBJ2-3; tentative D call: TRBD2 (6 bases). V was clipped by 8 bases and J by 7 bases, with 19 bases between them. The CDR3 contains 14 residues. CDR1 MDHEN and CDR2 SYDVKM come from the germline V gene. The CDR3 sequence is CASLELATTNTQYF. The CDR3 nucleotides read TGTGCCAGCTTGGAACTAGCAACGACGAATACGCAGTATTTT.

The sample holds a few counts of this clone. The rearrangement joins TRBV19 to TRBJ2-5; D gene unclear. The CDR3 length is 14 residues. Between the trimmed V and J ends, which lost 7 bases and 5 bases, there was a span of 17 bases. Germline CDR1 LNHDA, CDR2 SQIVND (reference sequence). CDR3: CASIGSGARETQYF. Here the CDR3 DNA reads TGTGCCAGTATAGGATCAGGCGCCCGGGAGACCCAGTACTTC.

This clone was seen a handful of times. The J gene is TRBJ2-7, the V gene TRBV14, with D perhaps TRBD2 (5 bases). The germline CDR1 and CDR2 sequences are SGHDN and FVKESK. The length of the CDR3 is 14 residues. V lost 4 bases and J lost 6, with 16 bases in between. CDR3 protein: CASSPWTGLGEQYF. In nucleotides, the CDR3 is TGTGCCAGCAGCCCCTGGACTGGTCTTGGCGAGCAGTACTTC.

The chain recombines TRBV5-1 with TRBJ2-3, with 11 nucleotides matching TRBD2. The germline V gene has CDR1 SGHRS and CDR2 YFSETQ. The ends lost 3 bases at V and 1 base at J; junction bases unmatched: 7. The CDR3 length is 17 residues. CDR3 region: CASSSGLAAIGTDTQYF. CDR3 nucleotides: TGCGCCAGCAGCTCGGGACTAGCGGCAATTGGCACAGATACGCAGTATTTT. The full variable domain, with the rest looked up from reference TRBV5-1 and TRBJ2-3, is KAGVTQTPRYLIKTRGQQVTLSCSPISGHRSVSWYQQTPGQGLQFLFEYFSETQRNKGNFPGRFSGRQFSNSRSEMNVSTLELGDSALYLCASSSGLAAIGTDTQYFGPGTRLTVL.

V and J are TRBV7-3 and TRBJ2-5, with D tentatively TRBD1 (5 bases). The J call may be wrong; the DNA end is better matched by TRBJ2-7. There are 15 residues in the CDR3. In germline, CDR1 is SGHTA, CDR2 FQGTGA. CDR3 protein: CASSLVPGSLYEQYF. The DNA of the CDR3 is TGTGCCAGCAGCTTAGTTCCAGGGTCGCTCTACGAGCAGTACTTC.

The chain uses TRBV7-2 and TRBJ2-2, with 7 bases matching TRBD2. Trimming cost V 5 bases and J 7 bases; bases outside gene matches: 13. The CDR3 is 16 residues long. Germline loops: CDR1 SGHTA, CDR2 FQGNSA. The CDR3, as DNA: TGTGCCAGCAGCCCCATCTCCGGGACTAAGGTCGGGGAGCTGTTTTTT. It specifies CASSPISGTKVGELFF.

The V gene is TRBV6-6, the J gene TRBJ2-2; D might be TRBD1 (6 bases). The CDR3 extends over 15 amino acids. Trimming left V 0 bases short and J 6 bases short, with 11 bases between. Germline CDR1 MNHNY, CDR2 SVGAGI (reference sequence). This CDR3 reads CASSYSFKGAGELFF. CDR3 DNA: TGTGCCAGCAGTTACTCTTTTAAGGGGGCCGGGGAGCTGTTTTTT.

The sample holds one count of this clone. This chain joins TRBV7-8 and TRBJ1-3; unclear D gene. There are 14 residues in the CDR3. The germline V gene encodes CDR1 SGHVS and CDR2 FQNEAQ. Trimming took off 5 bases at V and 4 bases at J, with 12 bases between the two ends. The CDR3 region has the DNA TGTGCCAGCAGCCCCCCAGGTTACGGAAACACCATATATTTT. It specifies CASSPPGYGNTIYF.

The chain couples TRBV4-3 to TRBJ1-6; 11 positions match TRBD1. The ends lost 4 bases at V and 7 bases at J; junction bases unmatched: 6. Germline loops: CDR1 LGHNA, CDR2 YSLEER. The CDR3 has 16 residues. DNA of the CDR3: TGCGCCAGCAGCCCCTGGACAGGGGGCCTGAATTCACCCCTCCACTTT. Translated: CASSPWTGGLNSPLHF.

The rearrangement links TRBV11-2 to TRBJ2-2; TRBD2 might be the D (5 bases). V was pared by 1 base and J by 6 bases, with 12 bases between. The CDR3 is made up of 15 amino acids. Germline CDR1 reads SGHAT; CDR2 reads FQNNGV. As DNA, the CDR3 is TGTGCCAGCAGCTTAGTCACTAGAATCGCCGGGGAGCTGTTTTTT. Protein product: CASSLVTRIAGELFF.

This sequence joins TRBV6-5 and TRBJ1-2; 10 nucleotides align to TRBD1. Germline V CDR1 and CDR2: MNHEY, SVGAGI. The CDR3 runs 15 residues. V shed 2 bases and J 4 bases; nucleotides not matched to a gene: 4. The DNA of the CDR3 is TGTGCCAGCAGTTACCCGACAGGGGGCGTCTATGGCTACACCTTC. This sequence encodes CASSYPTGGVYGYTF.

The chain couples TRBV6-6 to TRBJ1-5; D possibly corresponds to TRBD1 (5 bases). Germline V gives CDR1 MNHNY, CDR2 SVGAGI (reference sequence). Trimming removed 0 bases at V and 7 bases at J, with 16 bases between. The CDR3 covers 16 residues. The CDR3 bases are TGTGCCAGCAGTTACTCCTGGGGCAGAAACAACCAGCCCCAGCATTTT. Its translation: CASSYSWGRNNQPQHF.

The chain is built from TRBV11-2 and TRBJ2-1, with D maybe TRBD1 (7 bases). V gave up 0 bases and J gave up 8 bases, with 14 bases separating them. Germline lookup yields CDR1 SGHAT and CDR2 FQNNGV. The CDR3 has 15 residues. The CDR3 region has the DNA TGTGCCAGCAGCTTAGAACCAGGGGGGATCGATGAGCAGTTCTTC. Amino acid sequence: CASSLEPGGIDEQFF. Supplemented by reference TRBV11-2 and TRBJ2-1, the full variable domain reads EAGVAQSPRYKIIEKRQSVAFWCNPISGHATLYWYQQILGQGPKLLIQFQNNGVVDDSQLPKDRFSAERLKGVDSTLKIQPAKLEDSAVYLCASSLEPGGIDEQFFGPGTRLTVL.

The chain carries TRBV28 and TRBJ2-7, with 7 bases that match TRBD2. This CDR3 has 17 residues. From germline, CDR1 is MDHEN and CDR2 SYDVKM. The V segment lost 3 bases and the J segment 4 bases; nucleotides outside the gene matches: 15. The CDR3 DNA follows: TGTGCCAGCAGTTTTACGGGCGCGATTCTGGGGGGGTACGAGCAGTACTTC. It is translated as CASSFTGAILGGYEQYF.

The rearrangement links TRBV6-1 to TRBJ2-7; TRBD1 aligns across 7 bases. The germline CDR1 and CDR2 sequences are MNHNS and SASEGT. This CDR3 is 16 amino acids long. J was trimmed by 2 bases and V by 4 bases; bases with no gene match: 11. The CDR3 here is CASSVRQGPMAYEQYF. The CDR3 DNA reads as TGTGCCAGCAGTGTCAGACAGGGACCAATGGCCTACGAGCAGTACTTC.

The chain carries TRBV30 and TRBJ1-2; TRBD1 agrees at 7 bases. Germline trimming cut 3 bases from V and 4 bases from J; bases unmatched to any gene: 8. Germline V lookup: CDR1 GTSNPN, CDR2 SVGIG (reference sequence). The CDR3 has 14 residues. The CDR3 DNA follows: TGTGCCTGGAGCGGTATAGGGGGCATCTATGGCTACACCTTC. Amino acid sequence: CAWSGIGGIYGYTF.